The 15 T cell receptor beta chains reported below all come from one sample, sequenced in a study of T cell clonotyping in hematopoietic cell transplantation. Sequencing used immunoSEQ multiplex PCR; TCRdb keeps in-frame clones, though not all of them. This table has 20,000 or so clones, roughly 80% appearing once. The sequencing sample was made of peripheral blood mononuclear cells. The receptors were gathered from a man between 60 and 70 years old in good health. Some clones in this sample may be carry-over from other donors' samples.

This chain links TRBV21-1 with TRBJ2-7; TRBD2, the table's D call, lacks a check against the DNA. TRBV21-1 is described as a pseudogene. The CDR3 extends over 18 amino acids. CDR3 sequence: CASSQGLAGGQTVYEQYF. CDR3 DNA: TGTGCCAGCAGCCAGGGACTAGCGGGGGGACAGACTGTTTACGAGCAGTACTTC.

V usage is TRBV28 and J usage is TRBJ1-4; D is ambiguous. This CDR3 has 13 residues. Trimming took 6 bases from V and 8 from J, leaving 13 bases between them. Per germline, CDR1 MDHEN and CDR2 SYDVKM. Written as DNA, the CDR3 is TGTGCCAGCAGACCCCCCATAAGGGAAAAACTGTTTTTT. Its translation: CASRPPIREKLFF. Drawing the rest from reference TRBV28 and TRBJ1-4, the complete variable domain is DVKVTQSSRYLVKRTGEKVFLECVQDMDHENMFWYRQDPGLGLRLIYFSYDVKMKEKGDIPEGYSVSREKKERFSLILESASTNQTSMYLCASRPPIREKLFFGSGTQLSVL.

The table lists this clone with a few counts. This chain links TRBV27 with TRBJ2-7, with 7 bases aligning to TRBD2. The CDR3 is made up of 14 amino acids. V trimming: 6 bases; J trimming: 4 bases; junction bases outside the gene matches: 9. In germline, CDR1 is MNHEY, CDR2 SMNVEV (reference sequence). The CDR3 is CASRVLARAYEQYF. The DNA of the CDR3 is TGTGCCAGCAGGGTACTAGCGAGAGCATACGAGCAGTACTTC.

The rearrangement uses TRBV7-9 and TRBJ2-5, with D possibly being TRBD1 or TRBD2 (5 bases each). Trimming shortened V by 8 bases and J by 1 base, and 14 bases separated the two germline ends. From germline, CDR1 is SEHNR and CDR2 FQNEAQ (reference sequence). The CDR3 runs to 14 residues. CDR3 nucleotide sequence: TGTGCCAGCGGAGCCAGTGGGGGCCAAGAGACCCAGTACTTC. Translating gives CASGASGGQETQYF.

The genes are TRBV7-7 and TRBJ2-1, with TRBD1 identical over 8 bases. The V and J ends lost 5 bases and 4 bases, in that order; junction bases with no gene match: 4. CDR3 length: 14 residues. Germline values: CDR1 SSHAT, CDR2 FNYEAQ (reference sequence). CDR3 amino acids: CASSPGTGYNEQFF. CDR3 DNA sequence: TGTGCCAGCAGCCCGGGGACAGGTTACAATGAGCAGTTCTTC. Together with reference TRBV7-7 and TRBJ2-1, the CDR3 gives the full variable domain: GAGVSQSPRYKVTKRGQDVTLRCDPISSHATLYWYQQALGQGPEFLTYFNYEAQPDKSGLPSDRFSAERPEGSISTLTIQRTEQRDSAMYRCASSPGTGYNEQFFGPGTRLTVL.

The chain uses TRBV15 and TRBJ1-1; 7 bases are a match to TRBD1. CDR1 and CDR2 from the germline V gene are LNHNV and YYDKDF (reference sequence). V shed 2 bases and J 2 bases; nucleotides not matched to a gene: 5. There are 15 residues in the CDR3. CDR3 protein: CATSRHRGENTEAFF. The DNA for the CDR3 is TGTGCCACCAGCAGACACAGGGGAGAAAACACTGAAGCTTTCTTT. Using reference TRBV15 and TRBJ1-1 for the parts outside the CDR3, the full variable domain is DAMVIQNPRYQVTQFGKPVTLSCSQTLNHNVMYWYQQKSSQAPKLLFHYYDKDFNNEADTPDNFQSRRPNTSFCFLDIRSPGLGDTAMYLCATSRHRGENTEAFFGQGTRLTVV.

This sequence joins TRBV10-1 and TRBJ2-3; 9 positions match TRBD2. Unmatched junction bases numbered 5, after V lost 5 bases and J lost 2 bases. The CDR3 has 15 residues. CDR1 and CDR2 from the germline V gene are WNHNN and SYGVQD (reference sequence). This CDR3 is CASSPSGGLTDTQYF. CDR3 sequence (DNA): TGCGCCAGCAGTCCCAGCGGGGGGCTCACAGATACGCAGTATTTT.

This clone appeared once. The V and J genes are TRBV6-1 and TRBJ1-6, with D perhaps TRBD1 (5 bases). The length of the CDR3 is 16 residues. Trimming cost V 4 bases and J 0 bases, with 10 bases left between them. The germline V gene encodes CDR1 MNHNS and CDR2 SASEGT. The CDR3: CASSGGGVSYNSPLHF. The CDR3 DNA reads TGTGCCAGCAGTGGAGGAGGGGTCTCCTATAATTCACCCCTCCACTTT.

J is TRBJ1-5 and V is TRBV7-9; 7 bases are shared with TRBD1. The V gene end was trimmed by 4 bases and the J gene end by 0 bases; junction bases not matched to a gene: 0. The CDR3 is made up of 14 amino acids. CDR1 is SEHNR, CDR2 FQNEAQ, per germline (reference sequence). CDR3 in DNA: TGTGCCAGCAGCTGGGACAGTAGCAATCAGCCCCAGCATTTT. Protein: CASSWDSSNQPQHF.

This sequence joins TRBV7-6 and TRBJ1-5; D gene ambiguous. V lost 2 bases and J 3 bases, leaving 5 bases between the germline ends. Germline-derived CDR1 and CDR2 are SGHVS and FNYEAQ. The CDR3 length is 13 residues. CDR3 bases: TGTGCCAGCAGCTTACAGGACAATCAGCCCCAGCATTTT. Amino acid sequence: CASSLQDNQPQHF.

The V and J genes are TRBV5-1 and TRBJ2-5; TRBD1 might be the D (5 bases). V lost 2 bases and J 4 bases, leaving 9 bases between the germline ends. This CDR3 has 13 amino acids. Germline lookup yields CDR1 SGHRS and CDR2 YFSETQ. The CDR3 bases are TGCGCCAGCAGCTTAAATAGGGGAGAGACCCAGTACTTC. Translating it yields CASSLNRGETQYF.

The chain carries TRBV14 and TRBJ2-2, with D uncertain. This CDR3 has 12 amino acids. In germline, CDR1 is SGHDN, CDR2 FVKESK. V dropped 1 base and J dropped 7 bases, with 4 bases sitting between them. The CDR3: CASSQGHGELFF. DNA of the CDR3: TGTGCCAGCAGCCAAGGGCACGGGGAGCTGTTTTTT.

V is TRBV5-4 and J is TRBJ1-2; weak D call: TRBD1 (6 bases). In germline, CDR1 is SGHNT, CDR2 YYREEE (reference sequence). This CDR3 region has 14 residues. V was shortened by 4 bases and J by 4 bases, with 14 bases between the two germline ends. CDR3 protein: CASSRTAIGYGYTF. The CDR3 nucleotides are TGTGCCAGCAGCAGGACAGCCATAGGCTATGGCTACACCTTC.

This clone was detected a few times. The gene calls are TRBV7-8 and TRBJ1-1, with TRBD1 matching 9 bases. Unmatched junction bases numbered 7, after V lost 5 bases and J lost 0 bases. CDR3 length equals 16 residues. Germline V gene data show CDR1 as SGHVS and CDR2 as FQNEAQ. For the CDR3, the DNA is TGTGCCAGCAGCCGACGGACAGGGGATATGAACACTGAAGCTTTCTTT. As protein: CASSRRTGDMNTEAFF.

The rearrangement uses TRBV9 and TRBJ1-6; 8 nucleotides align to TRBD1. Trimming took 6 bases from V and 7 from J; bases not matched to a gene: 6. This CDR3 has 14 residues. From germline, CDR1 is SGDLS and CDR2 YYNGEE. Here the CDR3 DNA reads TGTGCCAGCAACTCAGGACAGGGAAATTCACCCCTCCACTTT. Its translation: CASNSGQGNSPLHF.